A single sample gave rise to the 30 T cell receptor delta chains below, sequenced in a study of Vδ1+ human thymocytes. The antigens for these receptors are not known. The template was reverse-transcribed extracted RNA. CDR3 amplicons came from multiplex PCR with pooled V-gene forward and constant-region reverse primers. TCRdb applied CATT to the multiplex PCR reads for clone calling. The sample includes 54,000 or so delta-chain clones, roughly 15% of them seen just once. Overall study findings and caveats: Thymic TRG and TRD repertoires appeared highly polyclonal, with Gaussian CDR3 length distributions.

Sequencing was done on a sample of Vdelta1+ gamma-delta thymocytes from the thymus. Subset here: FACS-sorted CD3+ TCRalphabeta- TCRVdelta1+ TCRVdelta2- thymocytes. The receptors originated from a boy under two years old who had congenital heart surgery.

Concerning this clone: Other nucleotide sequences from this sample produce the same CDR3. The V gene is TRDV1, the J gene TRDJ1; D remains unclear. The CDR3 has 20 residues. Trimming stripped 5 bases from V and 0 bases from J, with 28 bases between. Germline lookup yields CDR1 TSWWSYY and CDR2 QGS. The DNA of the CDR3 is TGTGCTCTTGGGCCCCACGAGAGGCCCACATACCCAAAGTACACCGATAAACTCATCTTT. Its translation is CALGPHERPTYPKYTDKLIF.

This chain connects TRDV1 to TRDJ1; D possibly matches TRDD2 or TRDD3 (6 bases each). The germline V and J ends were trimmed by 0 bases and 3 bases, with 23 bases remaining between them. The CDR3 covers 19 residues. The germline V gene encodes CDR1 TSWWSYY and CDR2 QGS. The CDR3 region has the DNA TGTGCTCTTGGGGAACTTTCTATTCCTATCCGATACGCTCCCGATAAACTCATCTTT. Its protein product is CALGELSIPIRYAPDKLIF.

The chain links TRDV1 to TRDJ1; 9 bases fit TRDD3. CDR1 is TSWWSYY and CDR2 is QGS in the germline V gene. The ends lost 4 bases at V and 0 bases at J; junction bases unmatched: 21. The CDR3 totals 21 residues. Here the CDR3 DNA reads TGTGCTCTTGGGGTCCAAGTTCCTGCGGGGATACGCTTATACCACACCGATAAACTCATCTTT. Translating gives CALGVQVPAGIRLYHTDKLIF.

This rearrangement joins TRDV1 to TRDJ1; 8 bases line up with TRDD3. V was pared by 3 bases and J by 0 bases, with 15 bases of the junction left unmatched. This CDR3 comprises 19 residues. Germline-derived CDR1 and CDR2 are TSWWSYY and QGS. Here the CDR3 DNA reads TGTGCTCTTGGGGAGGTCCTGGTTCCCCTACTGGGGGACACCGATAAACTCATCTTT. Residues: CALGEVLVPLLGDTDKLIF.

The chain links TRDV1 to TRDJ1; no reliable D call. The ends were cut back, 0 bases at V and 0 bases at J, with 11 bases in the middle. Germline V gives CDR1 TSWWSYY, CDR2 QGS. The CDR3 is 16 amino acids. The chain's CDR3 is CALGELGPYNTDKLIF. Written as DNA, the CDR3 is TGTGCTCTTGGGGAACTAGGTCCTTATAACACCGATAAACTCATCTTT.

This clone was observed a handful of times. The chain combines TRDV1 with TRDJ1; 8 nucleotides line up with TRDD3. Trimming cost V 1 base and J 1 base; bases outside gene matches: 17. The CDR3 covers 20 residues. Germline lookup yields CDR1 TSWWSYY and CDR2 QGS. The DNA of the CDR3 is TGTGCTCTTGGGGAACAAACCTGGGGGACAACTCGACCAATCACCGATAAACTCATCTTT. This translates into CALGEQTWGTTRPITDKLIF.

The chain has TRDV1 and TRDJ1, with D possibly TRDD3 on 6 matching bases. CDR3 length equals 16 residues. Trimming took off 2 bases at V and 0 bases at J, with 13 bases between the two ends. CDR1 is TSWWSYY and CDR2 is QGS in the germline V gene. The DNA of the CDR3 is TGTGCTCTTGGGGAAGCGCTGGGGTTGTACACCGATAAACTCATCTTT. Encoded protein: CALGEALGLYTDKLIF.

The rearrangement links TRDV1 to TRDJ1; 12 bases are a match to TRDD3. This CDR3 spans 23 amino acids. Germline V gene data show CDR1 as TSWWSYY and CDR2 as QGS. The V gene end was trimmed by 2 bases and the J gene end by 0 bases; junction bases not matched to a gene: 22. The CDR3 region has the DNA TGTGCTCTTGGGGAATTGGGGTCGTGGGCTCCGTACTGGGGGATACCGTACACCGATAAACTCATCTTT. It yields the protein CALGELGSWAPYWGIPYTDKLIF.

The sample holds a few counts of this clone. J is TRDJ1 and V is TRDV1; TRDD3 might be the D (6 bases). The CDR3 covers 19 residues. Deletions cut 0 bases from V and 7 bases from J, with 27 bases between. Germline V gene sequence: CDR1 TSWWSYY, CDR2 QGS. The CDR3 nucleotides are TGTGCTCTTGGGGAACTAATGCCCTTACTGGGAAAAAAGGGAGGTAAACTCATCTTT. It is translated as CALGELMPLLGKKGGKLIF.

The chain links TRDV1 to TRDJ1; 9 bases are a match to TRDD2. Trimming took 2 bases from V and 4 from J; bases not matched to a gene: 20. CDR1 TSWWSYY and CDR2 QGS come from the germline V gene. The length of the CDR3 is 20 residues. The DNA of the CDR3 is TGTGCTCTTGGGGAAAAGGCCTTCCTACTCGGAGGTATACCTCACGATAAACTCATCTTT. This translates into CALGEKAFLLGGIPHDKLIF.

The V call is TRDV1, the J call TRDJ1; 12 bases map to TRDD3. The germline V gene encodes CDR1 TSWWSYY and CDR2 QGS. This CDR3 comprises 21 residues. The ends lost 5 bases at V and 0 bases at J; junction bases unmatched: 19. The CDR3 loop is CALGQKEGYWGIPLDTDKLIF. The CDR3 bases are TGTGCTCTTGGGCAAAAAGAAGGTTACTGGGGGATACCGCTGGACACCGATAAACTCATCTTT.

This clone has only a few counts. The chain couples TRDV1 to TRDJ1; 11 nucleotides match TRDD3. The CDR3 is 20 amino acids. V was pared by 4 bases and J by 0 bases, with 16 bases of the junction left unmatched. CDR1 and CDR2 from the germline V gene are TSWWSYY and QGS. The chain's CDR3 is CALGGPLLLLGDRYTDKLIF. Written as DNA, the CDR3 is TGTGCTCTTGGGGGACCTTTGCTTTTACTGGGGGATAGGTACACCGATAAACTCATCTTT.

This clone was seen only a few times. The chain combines TRDV1 with TRDJ1; 8 nucleotides line up with TRDD3. Trimming at V came to 7 bases and at J to 4 bases, leaving 14 bases not matched to a gene. The CDR3 has 16 residues. The germline CDR1 and CDR2 sequences are TSWWSYY and QGS. The CDR3 nucleotides read TGTGCTCTTGCCGTACATGGGGGGGATAAGTGCGATAAACTCATCTTT. Encoded protein: CALAVHGGDKCDKLIF.

J is TRDJ2 and V is TRDV1, with 8 bases matching TRDD3. This CDR3 has 17 residues. Germline lookup yields CDR1 TSWWSYY and CDR2 QGS. V lost 1 base to trimming and J lost 0 bases; unmatched junction nucleotides: 4. This CDR3 is CALGEQGYAALTAQLFF. The CDR3 nucleotides are TGTGCTCTTGGGGAACAGGGATACGCGGCTTTGACAGCACAACTCTTCTTT.

V and J are TRDV1 and TRDJ1; D is undetermined. V lost 2 bases, J lost 2 bases, and 15 bases lay in between. CDR1 TSWWSYY and CDR2 QGS come from the germline V gene. This CDR3 is 16 amino acids long. The CDR3 nucleotides read TGTGCTCTTGGGGAAGAGAAACTTGGGCCTACCGATAAACTCATCTTT. It codes for CALGEEKLGPTDKLIF.

This clone was counted only a few times. The V and J genes are TRDV1 and TRDJ1; TRDD2 matches 8 bases. Germline values: CDR1 TSWWSYY, CDR2 QGS. The CDR3 extends over 20 amino acids. Germline trimming cut 4 bases from V and 0 bases from J; bases unmatched to any gene: 19. In DNA form, the CDR3 reads TGTGCTCTTGGGGTGGCTTCCTACACGGCTATGATAGCTTACACCGATAAACTCATCTTT. This codes for CALGVASYTAMIAYTDKLIF.

This clone was seen a handful of times. The rearrangement joins TRDV1 to TRDJ1; 9 bases fit TRDD3. Germline V gives CDR1 TSWWSYY, CDR2 QGS. V dropped 5 bases and J dropped 0; count of bases not matched to a gene: 19. The CDR3 contains 20 residues. CDR3 amino acids: CALGSQRRSTGGEYTDKLIF. The DNA for the CDR3 is TGTGCTCTTGGGTCACAAAGGAGGTCTACTGGGGGAGAGTACACCGATAAACTCATCTTT.

The rearrangement links TRDV1 to TRDJ1, with 8 bases aligning to TRDD3. V dropped 0 bases and J dropped 0; count of bases not matched to a gene: 24. This CDR3 has 23 amino acids. Looked up from germline, CDR1 is TSWWSYY and CDR2 is QGS. The CDR3 bases are TGTGCTCTTGGGGAACTGAGCCTCCCTGTGTACTGGGGGCCCTCCGGGTACACCGATAAACTCATCTTT. This translates into CALGELSLPVYWGPSGYTDKLIF.

This clone was found a few times. The J gene is TRDJ1, the V gene TRDV1; D tentatively reads TRDD2 or TRDD3 (6 bases each). The germline V gene has CDR1 TSWWSYY and CDR2 QGS. V lost 1 base to trimming and J lost 5 bases, with 20 bases between them. The CDR3 covers 17 residues. DNA of the CDR3: TGTGCTCTTGGGGAACACGGCCTTCCCCTACTGGGTGATAAACTCATCTTT. It is translated as CALGEHGLPLLGDKLIF.

V usage is TRDV1 and J usage is TRDJ1, with TRDD3 identical over 9 bases. The V segment lost 2 bases and the J segment 3 bases; nucleotides outside the gene matches: 22. This CDR3 has 21 residues. Germline lookup yields CDR1 TSWWSYY and CDR2 QGS. The CDR3: CALGEGIILLGERPWADKLIF. CDR3 in DNA: TGTGCTCTTGGGGAAGGTATCATCCTACTGGGGGAGCGCCCCTGGGCCGATAAACTCATCTTT.

This sequence joins TRDV1 and TRDJ1; 9 bases agree with TRDD3. CDR3 length: 16 residues. J was trimmed by 7 bases and V by 2 bases; bases with no gene match: 11. Germline V CDR1 and CDR2: TSWWSYY, QGS. The CDR3 DNA is TGTGCTCTTGGGGAAGAGACCCAACTGGGGGAGATTAAACTCATCTTT. Protein product: CALGEETQLGEIKLIF.

This clone was seen more than once but under ten times. The chain is built from TRDV1 and TRDJ1; 7 bases match TRDD3. V shed 5 bases, J shed 1 base, and the junction held 19 bases outside the gene matches. There are 19 residues in the CDR3. From germline, CDR1 is TSWWSYY and CDR2 QGS. This CDR3 reads CALGSPGDTFAGGTDKLIF. CDR3 sequence (DNA): TGTGCTCTTGGGTCACCGGGCGATACGTTTGCTGGGGGCACCGATAAACTCATCTTT.

The rearrangement joins TRDV1 to TRDJ1; 7 nucleotides agree with TRDD3. The CDR3 runs to 21 residues. Per the germline V gene, CDR1 is TSWWSYY and CDR2 is QGS. J gave up 0 bases and V 4 bases, and 23 bases lay outside the gene matches. The DNA of the CDR3 is TGTGCTCTTGGGGGGAAAGTCCGATATTGGGGGACGTCACCGTACACCGATAAACTCATCTTT. Its translation: CALGGKVRYWGTSPYTDKLIF.

The chain is built from TRDV1 and TRDJ1, with a possible D match to TRDD2 (7 bases). Germline V gives CDR1 TSWWSYY, CDR2 QGS. The CDR3 is made up of 16 amino acids. V dropped 5 bases and J dropped 6 bases, with 22 bases sitting between them. The CDR3 here is CALGLPFLEGINKLIF. The CDR3 nucleotides are TGTGCTCTTGGGCTACCCTTCCTGGAGGGGATCAATAAACTCATCTTT.

This clone was seen a few times. The chain combines TRDV1 with TRDJ1; possible D gene TRDD2, 9 bases. This CDR3 contains 21 residues. V lost 0 bases to trimming and J lost 0 bases, with 26 bases between them. Germline V gene sequence: CDR1 TSWWSYY, CDR2 QGS. The CDR3: CALGELPSYLLGGPYTDKLIF. CDR3 coding DNA: TGTGCTCTTGGGGAACTGCCTTCCTACCTACTGGGGGGCCCGTACACCGATAAACTCATCTTT.

V usage is TRDV1 and J usage is TRDJ1, with TRDD3 matching over 8 bases. J gave up 5 bases and V 4 bases, and 9 bases lay outside the gene matches. The CDR3 extends over 15 amino acids. From germline, CDR1 is TSWWSYY and CDR2 QGS. The chain's CDR3 is CALGGALLGVDKLIF. The DNA of the CDR3 is TGTGCTCTTGGGGGGGCCTTACTGGGGGTAGATAAACTCATCTTT.

This clone was seen a handful of times. This could be a read error, since a much larger clone is one nucleotide away. The J gene is TRDJ1, the V gene TRDV2, with 8 positions matching TRDD3. Germline lookup yields CDR1 GEAIGNYY and CDR2 EKD. Trimming cost V 8 bases and J 1 base; bases outside gene matches: 8. The CDR3 runs 14 residues. DNA of the CDR3: TGTGCCTTGTCCCTGGGGGAAAGCACCGATAAACTCATCTTT. It specifies CALSLGESTDKLIF.

The chain carries TRDV1 and TRDJ1; 9 positions agree with TRDD3. CDR1 and CDR2 from the germline V gene are TSWWSYY and QGS. The junction had 14 bases not matched to a gene; V was cut back by 0 bases and J by 0 bases. This CDR3 has 20 residues. DNA of the CDR3: TGTGCTCTTGGGGAACTAAAGTCGTTACTGGGGGAACAGTACACCGATAAACTCATCTTT. It encodes CALGELKSLLGEQYTDKLIF.

This clone was observed a few times. The chain couples TRDV1 to TRDJ1, with 8 bases aligning to TRDD3. V lost 3 bases to trimming and J lost 5 bases; unmatched junction nucleotides: 20. Germline values: CDR1 TSWWSYY, CDR2 QGS. This CDR3 has 19 residues. The DNA for the CDR3 is TGTGCTCTTGGGGAGCCCCTTTCCAGTACTGGGGGCCGACCAGATAAACTCATCTTT. Translating it yields CALGEPLSSTGGRPDKLIF.

This rearrangement joins TRDV1 to TRDJ1, with 11 bases fitting TRDD3. Looked up from germline, CDR1 is TSWWSYY and CDR2 is QGS. Trimming at V came to 3 bases and at J to 2 bases, leaving 20 bases not matched to a gene. This CDR3 spans 21 amino acids. The CDR3 coding sequence is TGTGCTCTTGGGGATCCACCTTCTTCACTGGGGGATAAATGCCGGACCGATAAACTCATCTTT. It yields the protein CALGDPPSSLGDKCRTDKLIF.